This TCR beta chain was sequenced for a study of blood T cell repertoires in COVID-19. Study-level background: Samples representing acute and convalescent COVID-19 were sourced from the United States, Italy and Spain. PBMCs, B-cell-depleted T cells, or T cells provided the cDNA or gDNA that made up the material.

The study assigned cohorts using participant-reported clinical history. Trimming took 8 bases from V and 1 from J; bases not matched to a gene: 4. The CDR3 is 14 amino acids. Germline lookup yields CDR1 MNHEY and CDR2 SVGAGI. Measured with immunoSEQ multiplex PCR; TCRdb has only the in-frame clones, and not every one. The repertoire has approximately 250,000 clones, about 87% of them found once; the top ten carry 1% to 1.5%. The receptor comes from a woman aged 40-49 years with acute COVID-19. The rearrangement links TRBV6-5 to TRBJ1-5, with 8 bases lining up with TRBD1. Material for sequencing was PBMCs or T cells enriched from blood (not recorded which). CDR3 residues: CASDDRGSNQPQHF. The DNA for the CDR3 is TGTGCCAGCGATGACAGGGGCAGCAATCAGCCCCAGCATTTT.